This entry lists 5 T cell receptor beta chains sequenced from one sample in a study of blood T cell repertoires in COVID-19. Measured with immunoSEQ multiplex PCR; TCRdb has only the in-frame clones, and not every one. The sample contains about 210,000 clones, roughly nine tenths of which appear only once. Sequenced material: peripheral blood. Receptor source: a man aged 65 to 85 with acute or convalescent COVID-19.

The gene calls are TRBV27 and TRBJ2-3; 10 bases are shared with TRBD2. The ends lost 5 bases at V and 8 bases at J; junction bases unmatched: 7. Germline V gene data show CDR1 as MNHEY and CDR2 as SMNVEV (reference sequence). The CDR3 length is 14 residues. For the CDR3, the DNA is TGTGCCAGCAGTATCACTAGCGGGACCGGTACGCAGTATTTT. It codes for CASSITSGTGTQYF.

V is TRBV7-9 and J is TRBJ2-7, with TRBD2 identical over 8 bases. The length of the CDR3 is 15 residues. After removal of 4 bases from V and 0 bases from J, the junction contained 5 bases not matched to a gene. Germline V gene data show CDR1 as SEHNR and CDR2 as FQNEAQ (reference sequence). The CDR3: CASSSGGSISYEQYF. The CDR3, as DNA: TGTGCCAGCAGCTCGGGGGGGAGTATCTCCTACGAGCAGTACTTC.

The chain has TRBV3-1 (or the pseudogene TRBV3-2) and TRBJ2-5; D possibly corresponds to TRBD1 (6 bases). Germline CDR1 LGHDT, CDR2 YNNKEL (reference sequence). CDR3 length: 13 residues. Trimming shortened V by 4 bases and J by 5 bases, and 11 bases separated the two germline ends. The DNA for the CDR3 is TGTGCCAGCAGCCGAGAAAGGGGGGAGACCCAGTACTTC. This gives the protein CASSRERGETQYF.

The chain links TRBV27 to TRBJ2-2, with TRBD2 identical over 7 bases. CDR1 is MNHEY and CDR2 is SMNVEV in the germline V gene (reference sequence). V shed 2 bases, J shed 7 bases, and the junction held 7 bases outside the gene matches. This CDR3 has 15 amino acids. CDR3 in DNA: TGTGCCAGCAGTTTAGAAGGACTAGGGGTCGGGGAGCTGTTTTTT. It translates to CASSLEGLGVGELFF.

This chain joins TRBV9 and TRBJ2-3, with 8 bases lining up with TRBD1. Germline CDR1 reads SGDLS; CDR2 reads YYNGEE. The CDR3 consists of 15 residues. V lost 6 bases to trimming and J lost 2 bases; unmatched junction nucleotides: 8. The CDR3 loop reads CASTRGTGSTDTQYF. In DNA, the CDR3 is TGTGCCAGCACTAGGGGGACAGGTTCCACAGATACGCAGTATTTT.